This passage covers 28 T cell receptor beta chains from one sample sequenced in a study of blood T cell repertoires in COVID-19. Clones were sequenced by immunoSEQ multiplex PCR, and TCRdb holds only the in-frame ones, with some missing. Of about 140,000 clones in the sample, 85% to 90% were seen once. Sequencing was done on a sample of peripheral blood. Source of these receptors: a middle-aged man with active or convalescent COVID-19.

The chain links TRBV28 to TRBJ1-1; the match to TRBD1 covers 9 bases. The CDR3 has 15 residues. The germline CDR1 and CDR2 sequences are MDHEN and SYDVKM. The junction had 9 bases not matched to a gene; V was cut back by 4 bases and J by 6 bases. Written as DNA, the CDR3 is TGTGCCAGCAGTTCTGGACAGGGGAAGGGATCTGAAGCTTTCTTT. It codes for CASSSGQGKGSEAFF.

V and J are TRBV28 and TRBJ2-6; D is uncertain. Germline CDR1 MDHEN, CDR2 SYDVKM. V was shortened by 6 bases and J by 2 bases, with 5 bases between the two germline ends. This CDR3 has 13 amino acids. The CDR3 coding sequence is TGTGCCAGCAGGACTGCTGGGGCCAACGTCCTGACTTTC. This encodes CASRTAGANVLTF.

The J gene is TRBJ2-7, the V gene TRBV9; 7 bases align to TRBD2. Germline CDR1 reads SGDLS; CDR2 reads YYNGEE. Losses at the gene ends were 1 base for V and 4 bases for J; bases not matched to a gene: 8. The CDR3 runs 15 residues. This CDR3 reads CASSVQGGRDYEQYF. For the CDR3, the DNA is TGTGCCAGCAGCGTACAGGGAGGGAGGGATTACGAGCAGTACTTC.

This clone was found once. V gene TRBV2 combines with J gene TRBJ1-3; no clear D gene. The CDR3 is 15 amino acids. Germline V gives CDR1 SNHLY, CDR2 FYNNEI. The ends were cut back, 4 bases at V and 0 bases at J, with 10 bases in the middle. As DNA, the CDR3 is TGTGCCAGCAGTGGAGGGAGTTTCTCTGGAAACACCATATATTTT. Protein: CASSGGSFSGNTIYF.

This clone was seen a handful of times. J is TRBJ1-2 and V is TRBV15; 9 bases align to TRBD1. The CDR3 spans 15 residues. In germline, CDR1 is LNHNV, CDR2 YYDKDF (reference sequence). J gave up 4 bases and V 4 bases, and 7 bases lay outside the gene matches. DNA of the CDR3: TGTGCCACCAGCAAAAGGACAGGGGCGCCCTATGGCTACACCTTC. Protein sequence: CATSKRTGAPYGYTF.

This chain links TRBV6-5 with TRBJ2-3; D may be TRBD1 (5 bases). Germline lookup yields CDR1 MNHEY and CDR2 SVGAGI. Trimming cost V 8 bases and J 10 bases, with 13 bases left between them. This CDR3 is 11 amino acids long. CDR3 DNA sequence: TGTGCCAGCGGTAGGGGATCCTCGCAGTATTTT. Translating it yields CASGRGSSQYF.

Only one count was recorded for this clone. This chain uses TRBV7-9 with TRBJ2-5; TRBD1 matches 7 bases. The V gene end was trimmed by 5 bases and the J gene end by 1 base; junction bases not matched to a gene: 10. There are 16 residues in the CDR3. Germline V gives CDR1 SEHNR, CDR2 FQNEAQ (reference sequence). CDR3 loop: CASSPRQGLAQETQYF. The CDR3 DNA is TGTGCCAGCAGCCCCCGACAGGGTTTAGCCCAAGAGACCCAGTACTTC.

The chain joins TRBV6-2 or TRBV6-3 to TRBJ2-1, with D possibly TRBD2 on 6 matching bases. Between the trimmed V and J ends, which lost 0 bases and 9 bases, there was a span of 24 bases. Germline V CDR1 and CDR2: MNHEY, SVGEGT. The CDR3 spans 18 residues. This chain's CDR3 is CASSYSKSSVGPTSEQFF. The CDR3 DNA is TGTGCCAGCAGTTACTCCAAATCTAGCGTGGGACCGACAAGTGAGCAGTTCTTC.

This clone was counted many times. This chain joins TRBV6-6 and TRBJ1-5; 11 nucleotides agree with TRBD1. J gave up 4 bases and V 5 bases, and 1 base lay outside the gene matches. CDR1 is MNHNY, CDR2 SVGAGI, per germline (reference sequence). The CDR3 is made up of 14 amino acids. Here the CDR3 reads CASSGTGGNQPQHF. The CDR3 DNA follows: TGTGCCAGCAGTGGGACAGGGGGTAATCAGCCCCAGCATTTT.

The genes are TRBV28 and TRBJ1-5; 9 bases match TRBD1. The CDR3 totals 14 residues. Germline loops: CDR1 MDHEN, CDR2 SYDVKM. J gave up 7 bases and V 4 bases, and 5 bases lay outside the gene matches. CDR3 amino acids: CASSSGTGTQPQHF. The DNA of the CDR3 is TGTGCCAGCAGTTCGGGGACAGGGACCCAGCCCCAGCATTTT.

The V gene is TRBV7-3, the J gene TRBJ2-2; 10 positions agree with TRBD2. There are 17 residues in the CDR3. Germline CDR1 is SGHTA and CDR2 is FQGTGA. V trimming: 5 bases; J trimming: 5 bases; junction bases outside the gene matches: 11. CDR3 protein: CASSPRLAGAGTGELFF. DNA of the CDR3: TGTGCCAGCAGCCCGCGTCTAGCGGGAGCTGGAACCGGGGAGCTGTTTTTT.

V and J are TRBV21-1 and TRBJ2-3; the table names TRBD2, a call not compared with the DNA. TRBV21-1 is a known pseudogene. The CDR3 totals 17 residues. The CDR3 loop reads CASSKSSATRVTDTQYF. The CDR3 nucleotides read TGTGCCAGCAGCAAGTCTAGCGCCACGAGGGTCACAGATACGCAGTATTTT.

The rearrangement uses TRBV4-3 and TRBJ1-5; D gene ambiguous. The CDR3 has 13 residues. Trimming shortened V by 0 bases and J by 5 bases, and 5 bases separated the two germline ends. Germline CDR1 LGHNA, CDR2 YSLEER. CDR3 protein: CASSQDPDQPQHF. The CDR3 bases are TGCGCCAGCAGCCAAGATCCGGATCAGCCCCAGCATTTT.

The chain has TRBV21-1 and TRBJ2-7; the table's TRBD1 call for D was not verified on the DNA. TRBV21-1 is a pseudogene locus. This CDR3 is built from 15 residues. CDR3 coding DNA: TGTGCCAGCAGCAAAGAGACAGGGGGCTTCTACGAGCAGTACTTC. Translated: CASSKETGGFYEQYF.

This sequence joins TRBV2 and TRBJ2-2, with 10 bases aligning to TRBD1. CDR3 length equals 15 residues. V shed 7 bases, J shed 5 bases, and the junction held 7 bases outside the gene matches. Germline CDR1 and CDR2: SNHLY and FYNNEI. The CDR3 DNA reads TGTGCCAGCAAGGGACAGGGGAGTAGGACCGGGGAGCTGTTTTTT. This sequence encodes CASKGQGSRTGELFF.

The chain is built from TRBV28 and TRBJ2-5; D gene ambiguous. The CDR3 loop spans 13 amino acids. Trimming cost V 3 bases and J 3 bases, with 8 bases left between them. The germline V gene encodes CDR1 MDHEN and CDR2 SYDVKM. CDR3 amino acids: CASSFNYKETQYF. The CDR3 DNA reads as TGTGCCAGCAGTTTTAACTACAAAGAGACCCAGTACTTC.

This chain uses TRBV30 with TRBJ1-3; D not certain. Per the germline V gene, CDR1 is GTSNPN and CDR2 is SVGIG (reference sequence). This CDR3 comprises 13 residues. Trimming stripped 3 bases from V and 0 bases from J, with 6 bases between. The CDR3 nucleotides are TGTGCCTGGAGCCGGGGCTCTGGAAACACCATATATTTT. Its translation: CAWSRGSGNTIYF.

This chain uses TRBV5-4 with TRBJ2-5, with D perhaps TRBD1 (6 bases). V gave up 4 bases and J gave up 2 bases, with 15 bases separating them. The germline CDR1 and CDR2 sequences are SGHNT and YYREEE (reference sequence). This CDR3 is built from 15 residues. CDR3 loop: CASSAIAGQQETQYF. For the CDR3, the DNA is TGTGCCAGCAGCGCCATCGCCGGACAGCAAGAGACCCAGTACTTC. Supplemented by reference TRBV5-4 and TRBJ2-5, the full variable domain reads ETGVTQSPTHLIKTRGQQVTLRCSSQSGHNTVSWYQQALGQGPQFIFQYYREEENGRGNFPPRFSGLQFPNYSSELNVNALELDDSALYLCASSAIAGQQETQYFGPGTRLLVL.

This clone was recorded once. The chain employs TRBV11-2 and TRBJ2-1; D possibly corresponds to TRBD2 (5 bases). CDR1 SGHAT and CDR2 FQNNGV come from the germline V gene. The CDR3 consists of 15 residues. V was shortened by 1 base and J by 9 bases, with 16 bases between the two germline ends. The CDR3 sequence: CASSLVEGRMSEQFF. CDR3 sequence (DNA): TGTGCCAGCAGCTTAGTAGAGGGCAGGATGTCTGAGCAGTTCTTC.

The chain carries TRBV19 and TRBJ2-4, with 11 bases lining up with TRBD2. The CDR3 spans 17 residues. V trimming: 7 bases; J trimming: 0 bases; junction bases outside the gene matches: 8. Per germline, CDR1 LNHDA and CDR2 SQIVND (reference sequence). CDR3 in amino acids: CASKLAGAALAKNIQYF. CDR3 DNA sequence: TGTGCCAGTAAACTAGCGGGAGCGGCGTTAGCCAAAAACATTCAGTACTTC.

This chain connects TRBV24-1 to TRBJ2-5; 9 positions agree with TRBD2. Per germline, CDR1 KGHDR and CDR2 SFDVKD. V dropped 9 bases and J dropped 2; count of bases not matched to a gene: 3. This CDR3 comprises 13 residues. Here the CDR3 reads CATQREAQETQYF. CDR3 bases: TGTGCCACCCAGCGGGAGGCTCAAGAGACCCAGTACTTC.

The chain joins TRBV5-4 to TRBJ1-4; D perhaps matches TRBD1 (6 bases). Germline V gene sequence: CDR1 SGHNT, CDR2 YYREEE (reference sequence). Trimming removed 4 bases at V and 0 bases at J, with 10 bases between. The CDR3 covers 15 residues. CDR3 DNA sequence: TGTGCCAGCAGCCCGGACAGTGCAACTAATGAAAAACTGTTTTTT. Translation: CASSPDSATNEKLFF.

CDR3 nucleotide sequence: TGTGCCAGCAGCCAAGGGGGGGGACTAGCGGGATTGGATACGGCCCAGTACTTC. Translating gives CASSQGGGLAGLDTAQYF. The genes are TRBV3-1 (or the pseudogene TRBV3-2) and TRBJ2-5; 13 nucleotides align to TRBD2. The V and J ends lost 1 base and 9 bases, in that order; junction bases with no gene match: 14. This CDR3 is built from 18 residues. Germline V CDR1 and CDR2: LGHDT, YNNKEL (reference sequence).

V gene TRBV5-1 combines with J gene TRBJ2-3, with 13 bases aligning to TRBD2. The V segment lost 7 bases and the J segment 6 bases; nucleotides outside the gene matches: 5. Per germline, CDR1 SGHRS and CDR2 YFSETQ. The CDR3 is 14 amino acids. CDR3 in amino acids: CASRGTSGTDTQYF. CDR3 coding DNA: TGCGCCAGCCGAGGGACTAGCGGGACGGATACGCAGTATTTT. Full variable domain (outside the CDR3, taken from reference TRBV5-1 and TRBJ2-3): KAGVTQTPRYLIKTRGQQVTLSCSPISGHRSVSWYQQTPGQGLQFLFEYFSETQRNKGNFPGRFSGRQFSNSRSEMNVSTLELGDSALYLCASRGTSGTDTQYFGPGTRLTVL.

This chain joins TRBV3-1 (or the pseudogene TRBV3-2) and TRBJ2-7; D gene ambiguous. The V end lost 0 bases, the J end lost 6 bases, and 18 bases lay between the germline ends. Germline CDR1 reads LGHDT; CDR2 reads YNNKEL (reference sequence). The CDR3 is 16 amino acids. CDR3 coding DNA: TGTGCCAGCAGCCAAGATAGACGAGTGAGGCAGAGCGAGCAGTACTTC. This codes for CASSQDRRVRQSEQYF.

The chain recombines TRBV28 with TRBJ1-3, with 9 bases fitting TRBD1. Germline V gives CDR1 MDHEN, CDR2 SYDVKM. Germline trimming cut 6 bases from V and 4 bases from J; bases unmatched to any gene: 10. CDR3 size: 16 residues. CDR3: CASRTGQGTWGNTIYF. The CDR3 DNA reads as TGTGCCAGCAGAACGGGACAGGGAACGTGGGGAAACACCATATATTTT.

This clone was seen a few times. This rearrangement joins TRBV2 to TRBJ1-1; 8 bases line up with TRBD1. CDR3 length: 13 residues. CDR1 and CDR2 from the germline V gene are SNHLY and FYNNEI. V was clipped by 8 bases and J by 5 bases; unmatched bases: 7. For the CDR3, the DNA is TGTGCCAGCCGAATCGACAGGGGAACTGAAGCTTTCTTT. This gives the protein CASRIDRGTEAFF.

This rearrangement joins TRBV4-1 to TRBJ1-2, with D unresolved. Germline V gene lookup returns CDR1 MGHRA and CDR2 YSYEKL. The CDR3 consists of 14 residues. Trimming took off 6 bases at V and 8 bases at J, with 19 bases between the two ends. The CDR3 here is CASSPDPNLGGYTF. The CDR3 DNA follows: TGCGCCAGCAGTCCTGACCCAAACTTGGGCGGCTACACCTTC.